The 9 T cell receptor beta chains below all came from one sample that was sequenced in a study of Graves' ophthalmopathy and Graves' hyperthyroidism. Amplifying from RNA transcripts, the study obtained TCR beta CDR3 regions. HTBI-primed RT-PCR formed the first round, and a multiplex PCR formed the second. MiXCR was run by TCRdb on the multiplex PCR reads, yielding one entry per CDR3 protein. The top ten hold approximately 7.7% of the sample, which has about 620,000 distinct CDR3 sequences, approximately 21% seen once. Sequencing input: peripheral blood. The receptors derive from a woman aged 18-29 years with stable Graves' hyperthyroidism. Some clones in this sample may be carry-over from other donors' samples.

J is TRBJ2-7 and V is TRBV5-5; TRBD2 is a possible D gene (7 bases). CDR1 is SGHKS and CDR2 is YYEKEE in the germline V gene (reference sequence). The CDR3 length is 13 residues. V was pared by 3 bases and J by 6 bases, with 13 bases between. In DNA form, the CDR3 reads TGTGCCAGCAGCTCCTCGGGGGGCGGCGAGCAGTACTTC. Residues: CASSSSGGGEQYF. Complete variable domain (other parts from reference TRBV5-5 and TRBJ2-7): DAGVTQSPTHLIKTRGQQVTLRCSPISGHKSVSWYQQVLGQGPQFIFQYYEKEERGRGNFPDRFSARQFPNYSSELNVNALLLGDSALYLCASSSSGGGEQYFGPGTRLTVT.

The sample holds many counts of this clonotype. The chain carries TRBV13 and TRBJ1-6; no clear D. The CDR3 covers 15 residues. Germline V CDR1 and CDR2: PRHDT, FYEKMQ (reference sequence). The germline V and J ends were trimmed by 4 bases and 6 bases, with 13 bases remaining between them. The CDR3 region has the DNA TGTGCCAGCAGCTCCGGACGACTGGGTAATTCACCCCTCCACTTT. Its protein is CASSSGRLGNSPLHF.

The V call is TRBV11-2, the J call TRBJ1-1; perhaps TRBD1 as D (5 bases). Germline lookup yields CDR1 SGHAT and CDR2 FQNNGV. V was cut by 5 bases and J by 5 bases, with 18 bases left in between. The CDR3 has 15 residues. The CDR3 DNA sequence: TGTGCCAGCAGCCGGGGCCGGGGGGACCGGACTGAAGCTTTCTTT. Protein: CASSRGRGDRTEAFF. Full variable domain (outside the CDR3, taken from reference TRBV11-2 and TRBJ1-1): EAGVAQSPRYKIIEKRQSVAFWCNPISGHATLYWYQQILGQGPKLLIQFQNNGVVDDSQLPKDRFSAERLKGVDSTLKIQPAKLEDSAVYLCASSRGRGDRTEAFFGQGTRLTVV.

This clonotype was counted ten times or more. A much more abundant neighbour one base away suggests this may be a read error. The chain has TRBV6-1 and TRBJ1-6; D not resolved. The V end was cut by 3 bases, the J end by 8 bases, with 8 bases between. Germline values: CDR1 MNHNS, CDR2 SASEGT. CDR3 length: 13 amino acids. CDR3 in amino acids: CASSDTSYSPLHF. The DNA of the CDR3 is TGTGCCAGCAGTGATACAAGTTATTCACCCCTCCACTTT.

The rearrangement links TRBV2 to TRBJ2-7; 7 nucleotides match TRBD2. In germline, CDR1 is SNHLY, CDR2 FYNNEI. V lost 6 bases to trimming and J lost 4 bases; unmatched junction nucleotides: 9. The CDR3 covers 14 residues. CDR3 sequence: CASSTGGSGYEQYF. The DNA for the CDR3 is TGTGCCAGCAGCACCGGGGGGTCTGGGTACGAGCAGTACTTC.

At least ten counts were recorded for this clonotype. The chain links TRBV7-2 to TRBJ1-2; D uncertain. V was shortened by 1 base and J by 0 bases, with 6 bases between the two germline ends. The CDR3 spans 14 residues. Germline assignment: CDR1 SGHTA and CDR2 FQGNSA. The CDR3 DNA sequence: TGTGCCAGCAGCTTAGGTGTGACTAACTATGGCTACACCTTC. It encodes CASSLGVTNYGYTF.

The V gene is TRBV20-1, the J gene TRBJ1-1, with TRBD1 matching over 7 bases. J lost 3 bases, V lost 1 base, and 5 bases had no gene match. CDR1 is DFQATT and CDR2 is SNEGSKA in the germline V gene (reference sequence). CDR3 size: 14 residues. CDR3 sequence reads: CSARGLTGDTEAFF. In nucleotides, the CDR3 is TGCAGTGCTAGAGGCCTCACAGGGGACACTGAAGCTTTCTTT.

The table lists this clonotype with many counts. The J gene is TRBJ2-2, the V gene TRBV6-2 or TRBV6-3; D gene unclear. This CDR3 has 12 residues. The V gene's germline CDR1 is MNHEY and CDR2 SVGEGT. V was shortened by 3 bases and J by 6 bases, with 5 bases between the two germline ends. CDR3 in amino acids: CASSYWAGELFF. As DNA, the CDR3 is TGTGCCAGCAGTTATTGGGCCGGGGAGCTGTTTTTT.

This clonotype was found a few times. V gene TRBV30 combines with J gene TRBJ2-2; no clear D gene. Trimming left V 0 bases short and J 5 bases short, with 10 bases between. This CDR3 spans 14 amino acids. CDR1 is GTSNPN, CDR2 SVGIG, per germline (reference sequence). CDR3 bases: TGTGCCTGGAGTGTAGTAGGGTTGACCGGGGAGCTGTTTTTT. It is translated as CAWSVVGLTGELFF.